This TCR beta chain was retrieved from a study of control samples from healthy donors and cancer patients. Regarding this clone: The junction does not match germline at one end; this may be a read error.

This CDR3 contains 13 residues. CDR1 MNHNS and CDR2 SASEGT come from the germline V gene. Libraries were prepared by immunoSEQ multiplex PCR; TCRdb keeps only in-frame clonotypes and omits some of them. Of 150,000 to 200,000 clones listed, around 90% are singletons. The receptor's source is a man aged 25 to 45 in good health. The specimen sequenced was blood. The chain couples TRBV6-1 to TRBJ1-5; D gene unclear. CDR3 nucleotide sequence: TGTGCCAGCAGGGAAGGGAGTGCGGGGCCCCAGCATTTT. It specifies CASREGSAGPQHF.